Sequencing of this T cell receptor beta chain was carried out in a study of shared clonotypes between healthy human individuals. General study findings and limits: Rarefaction indicated that sorted-subset sequencing remained incomplete although depth was large. Memory subsets generally showed smaller estimated richness than naive subsets did. Only blood was sampled; tissue repertoires likely differ. Across a handful of donors, naive CD4 shared around 5.3%, naive CD8 3% to 3.5%, memory CD4 roughly 2.4%, memory CD8 about 0.4%.

To note about this clone: What it recognizes is unknown.

Trimming removed 5 bases from V and 9 bases from J, with 14 bases in between. The CDR3 runs to 11 residues. Germline assignment: CDR1 GTSNPN and CDR2 SVGIG (reference sequence). The method was immunoSEQ multiplex PCR; TCRdb's version includes in-frame clones alone and lacks a portion of them. The sample holds a few hundred thousand clones; over 50% are singletons and the top ten take around 10%. The source material was memory CD4+ T cells sorted from blood. Subset of the sample: CD45RA-negative fraction. The source is a man aged 25-40 years in good health. This chain links TRBV30 with TRBJ2-7, with D possibly TRBD2 on 5 matching bases. In DNA form, the CDR3 reads TGTGCCTGGGGCGGGCTAGCAATGCAGTACTTC. It translates to CAWGGLAMQYF. The whole variable domain, filled in from reference TRBV30 and TRBJ2-7, reads SQTIHQWPATLVQPVGSPLSLECTVEGTSNPNLYWYRQAAGRGLQLLFYSVGIGQISSEVPQNLSASRPQDRQFILSSKKLLLSDSGFYLCAWGGLAMQYFGPGTRLTVT.